This T cell receptor (beta chain) was recovered during a study of cytomegalovirus exposure and HLA in healthy donors. This PCR relied on a set of 60 Vbeta primers and 13 Jbeta primers. Assay used: immunoSEQ multiplex PCR; TCRdb lists only in-frame clones, some missing. This sample has fewer than 200,000 clones; roughly 9.4% occur once, and the top ten carry roughly 1.3%. CDR1 and CDR2 from the germline V gene are MNHNS and SASEGT. The CDR3 contains 15 residues. With 6 bases removed from V and 0 bases from J, the gap between germline ends came to 12 bases. The source is a woman aged 25 to 39 in good health and CMV-seropositive. The V and J genes are TRBV6-1 and TRBJ1-5; D unresolved. The sequenced sample was PBMCs. The CDR3 nucleotides are TGTGCCAGCAGGGATACGAGGTATAGCAATCAGCCCCAGCATTTT. It encodes CASRDTRYSNQPQHF.